Below are 7 T cell receptor beta chains sequenced from a single sample in a study of beta chain features in type 1 diabetes. Findings and caveats of the study: Patients with Type 1 diabetes showed moderately but significantly shorter TCRB CDR3s in all four CD4+ subsets.

The authors reverse transcribed all of the isolated RNA, so sequencing captured expressed TCRB transcripts. Using immunoSEQ multiplex PCR, the repertoire was profiled, and TCRdb retains in-frame clones only, with some absent. The repertoire holds 150,000 to 200,000 clones, with about 7.8% as singletons. No antigens are known for them. Material: central memory CD4+ T cells from blood. All receptors derive from a woman aged 40 to 50 with type 1 diabetes.

This clone was counted a few times. This chain connects TRBV10-3 to TRBJ2-7; the match to TRBD1 covers 9 bases. In germline, CDR1 is ENHRY, CDR2 SYGVKD. J lost 7 bases, V lost 3 bases, and 7 bases had no gene match. The length of the CDR3 is 14 residues. The CDR3 nucleotides are TGTGCCATCAGTGATTTCGGACAGGGGTGGGAGCAGTACTTC. This sequence encodes CAISDFGQGWEQYF.

A few counts support this clone. CDR3 amino acids: CASRRPGYEQYF. The CDR3, as DNA: TGTGCCAGCAGACGTCCCGGTTACGAGCAGTACTTC. The chain combines TRBV28 with TRBJ2-7; D unclear. The CDR3 consists of 12 residues. Per germline, CDR1 MDHEN and CDR2 SYDVKM. V lost 6 bases to trimming and J lost 4 bases, with 10 bases between them.

In this sample, this clone turned up many times. The chain links TRBV5-1 to TRBJ2-3; 8 nucleotides agree with TRBD1. Trimming took 0 bases from V and 2 from J; bases not matched to a gene: 8. The germline gives CDR1 SGHRS, CDR2 YFSETQ. The CDR3 consists of 17 residues. CDR3 region: CASSLAGRGPSTDTQYF. DNA of the CDR3: TGCGCCAGCAGCTTGGCCGGCAGGGGGCCTTCCACAGATACGCAGTATTTT.

This chain connects TRBV7-6 to TRBJ2-1; 8 nucleotides match TRBD1. The CDR3 extends over 14 amino acids. With V trimmed by 4 bases and J by 6 bases, 5 bases remained unmatched. Germline V gene sequence: CDR1 SGHVS, CDR2 FNYEAQ. The CDR3 DNA reads as TGTGCCAGCAGCTCCCGGACAGGGAGCAATGAGCAGTTCTTC. Encoded protein: CASSSRTGSNEQFF.

The V call is TRBV28, the J call TRBJ2-7; the match to TRBD2 covers 8 bases. This CDR3 has 14 amino acids. The germline CDR1 and CDR2 sequences are MDHEN and SYDVKM. V gave up 7 bases and J gave up 6 bases; unmatched junction bases: 11. The CDR3 spells CASTESGSALEQYF. The CDR3 nucleotides read TGTGCCAGCACTGAAAGCGGGAGTGCCCTCGAGCAGTACTTC.

In this sample, this clone turned up a few times. The V and J genes are TRBV4-1 and TRBJ1-4; 7 bases line up with TRBD1. V lost 0 bases to trimming and J lost 5 bases; unmatched junction nucleotides: 6. Germline CDR1 and CDR2: MGHRA and YSYEKL. The CDR3 runs 16 residues. The CDR3 sequence: CASSQDRDSQNEKLFF. CDR3 DNA: TGCGCCAGCAGCCAAGATAGGGACAGCCAAAATGAAAAACTGTTTTTT.

The chain is built from TRBV18 and TRBJ1-1, with 10 positions matching TRBD1. V gave up 3 bases and J gave up 5 bases; unmatched junction bases: 3. CDR1 KGHSH and CDR2 LQKENI come from the germline V gene. This CDR3 has 14 residues. CDR3 sequence (DNA): TGTGCCAGCTCACCGGGACAGGGGACGACTGAAGCTTTCTTT. This translates into CASSPGQGTTEAFF. The whole variable domain, remainder taken from reference TRBV18 and TRBJ1-1, is NAGVMQNPRHLVRRRGQEARLRCSPMKGHSHVYWYRQLPEEGLKFMVYLQKENIIDESGMPKERFSAEFPKEGPSILRIQQVVRGDSAAYFCASSPGQGTTEAFFGQGTRLTVV.